The 10 T cell receptor beta chains below all came from one sample that was sequenced in a study of blood T cell repertoires in COVID-19. Using immunoSEQ multiplex PCR, the repertoire was profiled, and TCRdb retains in-frame clones only, with some absent. Of about 470,000 clones in the sample, 87% are singletons; the top ten hold 0.7%. The material sequenced was PBMCs or T cells enriched from blood (not recorded which). These receptors were collected from a woman aged 18-30 years who had recovered from COVID-19.

On this clone: This sample includes further DNA sequences coding for the same CDR3. The chain recombines TRBV18 with TRBJ1-1, with D unclear. Germline V gives CDR1 KGHSH, CDR2 LQKENI. Trimming took off 2 bases at V and 1 base at J, with 5 bases between the two ends. This CDR3 contains 13 residues. For the CDR3, the DNA is TGTGCCAGCTCACCAGGCAGGAACACTGAAGCTTTCTTT. This sequence encodes CASSPGRNTEAFF.

The gene calls are TRBV5-6 and TRBJ1-6; possible D gene TRBD1, 6 bases. Per germline, CDR1 SGHDT and CDR2 YYEEEE. Trimming pared 4 bases from V and 6 bases from J, leaving 14 bases between. This CDR3 is built from 15 residues. The CDR3 DNA reads as TGTGCCAGCAGCGCCAGGGGACGGGGTAATTCACCCCTCCACTTT. Encoded protein: CASSARGRGNSPLHF.

The chain links TRBV7-2 to TRBJ1-1; D is possibly TRBD1 (6 bases). V lost 5 bases, J lost 4 bases, and 14 bases lay in between. Germline CDR1 reads SGHTA; CDR2 reads FQGNSA. This CDR3 is 14 amino acids long. The CDR3 nucleotides read TGTGCCAGCAGCCCTAGGGGGGGGTCCACTGAAGCTTTCTTT. Protein product: CASSPRGGSTEAFF.

The chain recombines TRBV4-1 with TRBJ2-3, with a tentative D call TRBD2 (5 bases). Germline CDR1 MGHRA, CDR2 YSYEKL. CDR3 size: 16 residues. V was shortened by 0 bases and J by 8 bases, with 18 bases between the two germline ends. CDR3 in amino acids: CASSQDLTSLRGTQYF. CDR3 DNA sequence: TGCGCCAGCAGCCAAGATCTAACTTCATTACGGGGTACGCAGTATTTT.

The chain recombines TRBV11-1 with TRBJ2-5, with 10 bases matching TRBD2. The V and J ends lost 2 bases and 3 bases, in that order; junction bases with no gene match: 6. The CDR3 consists of 16 residues. The germline CDR1 and CDR2 sequences are SGHAT and FQDESV (reference sequence). The CDR3 nucleotides are TGTGCCAGCAGCTTAACGTCTAGCGGGGGAGAAGAGACCCAGTACTTC. As protein: CASSLTSSGGEETQYF.

CDR3 DNA sequence: TGTGCCAGCAGCGTAGGGATGTTGGGGACAGCCAACTATGGCTACACCTTC. Its translation: CASSVGMLGTANYGYTF. This rearrangement joins TRBV9 to TRBJ1-2; 7 bases line up with TRBD1. CDR1 and CDR2 (germline): SGDLS, YYNGEE. V was pared by 0 bases and J by 2 bases, with 10 bases of the junction left unmatched. This CDR3 contains 17 residues.

This clone occurred once. CDR3 sequence: CASSIPGTGVREQYF. DNA for the CDR3: TGTGCCAGTAGTATCCCCGGGACAGGGGTGAGGGAGCAGTACTTC. This sequence joins TRBV19 and TRBJ2-7; TRBD1 matches at 10 bases. V lost 3 bases, J lost 7 bases, and 9 bases stayed unmatched. The CDR3 length is 15 residues. Germline V gene lookup returns CDR1 LNHDA and CDR2 SQIVND (reference sequence).

The J gene is TRBJ1-5, the V gene TRBV12-5, with D perhaps matching TRBD1 (6 bases). Germline CDR1 reads LGHNT; CDR2 reads FRNRAP. The CDR3 has 12 residues. Between the trimmed V and J ends, which lost 7 bases and 5 bases, there was a span of 9 bases. This CDR3 is CASANRDQPQHF. Written as DNA, the CDR3 is TGTGCTAGTGCAAACAGGGATCAGCCCCAGCATTTT.

In nucleotides, the CDR3 is TGCGCCAGCAGCTGGGACAGGGGGACGACCGGGGAGCTGTTTTTT. Translation: CASSWDRGTTGELFF. The chain joins TRBV5-1 to TRBJ2-2; TRBD1 matches at 11 bases. In germline, CDR1 is SGHRS, CDR2 YFSETQ. The V gene end was trimmed by 3 bases and the J gene end by 5 bases; junction bases not matched to a gene: 3. The CDR3 runs to 15 residues.

The V call is TRBV6-5, the J call TRBJ1-5; no reliable D call. V shed 5 bases and J shed 7 bases, with 15 bases lying between them. Germline assignment: CDR1 MNHEY and CDR2 SVGAGI. The CDR3 runs 14 residues. This chain's CDR3 is CASSPSDSRQPQHF. DNA for the CDR3: TGTGCCAGCAGTCCATCGGACTCCCGGCAGCCCCAGCATTTT.